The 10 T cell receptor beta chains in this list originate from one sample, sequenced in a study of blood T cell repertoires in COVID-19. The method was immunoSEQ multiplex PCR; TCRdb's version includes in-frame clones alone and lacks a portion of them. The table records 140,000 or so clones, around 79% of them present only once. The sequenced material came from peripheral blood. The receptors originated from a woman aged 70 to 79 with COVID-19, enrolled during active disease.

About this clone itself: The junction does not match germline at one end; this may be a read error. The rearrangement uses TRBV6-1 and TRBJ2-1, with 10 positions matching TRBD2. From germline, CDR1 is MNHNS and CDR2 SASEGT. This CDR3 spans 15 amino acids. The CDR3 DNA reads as TGTGCCAGCAGCGAAGCGGGGGGGAACTACAATGAGCAGTTCTTC. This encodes CASSEAGGNYNEQFF.

CDR3 DNA sequence: TGTGCCAGCAGCCCCGCCGGGACAGCCTCTTATGGCTACACCTTC. Amino acids: CASSPAGTASYGYTF. This chain uses TRBV3-1 (or the pseudogene TRBV3-2) with TRBJ1-2; 7 bases fit TRBD1. Germline V gene sequence: CDR1 LGHDT, CDR2 YNNKEL (reference sequence). This CDR3 is built from 15 residues. The junction had 10 bases not matched to a gene; V was cut back by 4 bases and J by 5 bases.

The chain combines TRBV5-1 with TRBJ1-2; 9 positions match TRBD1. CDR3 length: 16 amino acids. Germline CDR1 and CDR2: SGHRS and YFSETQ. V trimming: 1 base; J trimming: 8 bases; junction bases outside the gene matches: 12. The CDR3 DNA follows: TGCGCCAGCAGCTTGATGACCGGGACAGGGTCTTACGGCTACACCTTC. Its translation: CASSLMTGTGSYGYTF.

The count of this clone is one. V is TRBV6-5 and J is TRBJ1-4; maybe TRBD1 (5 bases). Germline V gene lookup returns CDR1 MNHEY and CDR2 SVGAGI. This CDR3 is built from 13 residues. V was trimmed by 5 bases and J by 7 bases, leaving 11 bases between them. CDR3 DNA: TGTGCCAGCAGTCCCGGAAGGGGTGAAAAACTGTTTTTT. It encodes CASSPGRGEKLFF.

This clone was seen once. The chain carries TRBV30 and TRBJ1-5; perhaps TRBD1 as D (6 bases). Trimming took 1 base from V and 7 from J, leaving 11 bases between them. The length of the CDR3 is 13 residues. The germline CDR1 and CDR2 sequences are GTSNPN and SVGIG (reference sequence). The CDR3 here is CAWSDRVGQPQHF. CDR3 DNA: TGTGCCTGGAGTGACAGGGTGGGACAGCCCCAGCATTTT.

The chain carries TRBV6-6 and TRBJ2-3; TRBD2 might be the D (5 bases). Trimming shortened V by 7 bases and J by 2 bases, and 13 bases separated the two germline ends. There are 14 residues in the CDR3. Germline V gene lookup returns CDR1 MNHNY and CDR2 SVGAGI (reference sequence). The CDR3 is CASTRGQITDTQYF. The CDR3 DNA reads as TGTGCCAGCACCCGGGGTCAGATCACAGATACGCAGTATTTT.

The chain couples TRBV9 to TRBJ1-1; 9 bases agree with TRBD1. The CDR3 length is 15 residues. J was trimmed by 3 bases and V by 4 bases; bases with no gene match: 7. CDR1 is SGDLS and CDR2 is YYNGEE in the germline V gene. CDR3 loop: CASSLGQGGYTEAFF. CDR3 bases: TGTGCCAGCAGCCTGGGACAGGGAGGGTACACTGAAGCTTTCTTT.

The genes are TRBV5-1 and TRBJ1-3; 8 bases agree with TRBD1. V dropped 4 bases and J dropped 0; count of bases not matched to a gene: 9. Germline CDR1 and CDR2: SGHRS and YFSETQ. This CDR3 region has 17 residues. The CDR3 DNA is TGCGCCAGCAGCACCGGGACAGGAGGATTCTCTGGAAACACCATATATTTT. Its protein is CASSTGTGGFSGNTIYF.

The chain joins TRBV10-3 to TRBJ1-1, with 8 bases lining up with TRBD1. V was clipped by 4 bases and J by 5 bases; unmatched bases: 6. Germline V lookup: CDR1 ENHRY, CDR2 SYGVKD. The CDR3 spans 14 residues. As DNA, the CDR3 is TGTGCCATCAGTGGCCAGGGGGCGCCTACTGAAGCTTTCTTT. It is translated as CAISGQGAPTEAFF.

This CDR3 reads CASSLDGLRSWLGYTF. The DNA for the CDR3 is TGTGCCAGCAGCTTAGATGGACTGCGGAGCTGGCTTGGCTACACCTTC. The V call is TRBV11-2, the J call TRBJ1-2; unclear D gene. Germline CDR1 is SGHAT and CDR2 is FQNNGV. The V end lost 0 bases, the J end lost 7 bases, and 18 bases lay between the germline ends. CDR3 length: 16 residues.